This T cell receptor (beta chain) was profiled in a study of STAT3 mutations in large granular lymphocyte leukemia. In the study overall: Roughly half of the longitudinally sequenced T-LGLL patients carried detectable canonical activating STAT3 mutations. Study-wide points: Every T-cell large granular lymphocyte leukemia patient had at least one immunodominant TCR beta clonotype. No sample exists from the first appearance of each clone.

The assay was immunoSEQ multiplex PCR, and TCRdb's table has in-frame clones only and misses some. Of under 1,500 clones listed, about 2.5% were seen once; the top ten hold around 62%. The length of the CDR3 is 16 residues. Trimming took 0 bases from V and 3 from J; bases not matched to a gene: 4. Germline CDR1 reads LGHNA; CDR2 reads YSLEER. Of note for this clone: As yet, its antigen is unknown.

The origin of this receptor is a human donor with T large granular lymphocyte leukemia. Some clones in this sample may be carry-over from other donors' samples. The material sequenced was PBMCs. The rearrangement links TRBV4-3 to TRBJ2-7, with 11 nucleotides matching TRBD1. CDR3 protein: CASSQESGTGGYEQYF. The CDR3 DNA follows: TGCGCCAGCAGCCAAGAATCCGGGACAGGGGGCTACGAGCAGTACTTC.